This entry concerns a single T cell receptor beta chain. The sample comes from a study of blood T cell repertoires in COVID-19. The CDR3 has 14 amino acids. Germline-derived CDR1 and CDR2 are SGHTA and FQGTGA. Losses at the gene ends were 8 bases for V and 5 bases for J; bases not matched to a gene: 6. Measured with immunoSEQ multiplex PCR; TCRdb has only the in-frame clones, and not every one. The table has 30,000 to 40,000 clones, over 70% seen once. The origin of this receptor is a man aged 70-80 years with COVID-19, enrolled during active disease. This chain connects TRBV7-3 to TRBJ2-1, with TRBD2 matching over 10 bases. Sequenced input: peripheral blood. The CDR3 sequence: CASGSGRTNNEQFF. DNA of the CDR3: TGTGCCAGCGGTAGCGGGAGGACGAACAATGAGCAGTTCTTC.